This TCR beta chain was found in a study of blood T cell repertoires in COVID-19. This CDR3 has 15 amino acids. From germline, CDR1 is MDHEN and CDR2 SYDVKM. V lost 6 bases to trimming and J lost 7 bases; unmatched junction nucleotides: 6. TCRdb's table, derived via immunoSEQ multiplex PCR, lists solely in-frame clones and lacks some. The sample records 150,000 or so clones, about 80% being singletons. The TCR was taken from a woman between 55 and 75 years old with acute or convalescent COVID-19. The chain couples TRBV28 to TRBJ1-6; 10 nucleotides align to TRBD1. The sample consisted of peripheral blood. The CDR3: CASSGRTGGNSPLHF. The CDR3 region has the DNA TGTGCCAGCAGCGGGCGGACAGGGGGAAATTCACCCCTCCACTTT.